This section outlines one TCR beta chain sequence together with its context. Its target is unknown. The study ran its PCR with 60 Vbeta and 13 Jbeta primers. Produced via immunoSEQ multiplex PCR; TCRdb's table is partial and in-frame only. The sample has about 35,000 clones, 90% seen once; the top ten hold less than 3.5%. This entry is derived from a study of cytomegalovirus exposure and HLA in healthy donors. Findings and caveats of the study: While the bulk of TCR sequences proved rare, some public TCRs turned up in many donors.

CDR3 length: 13 residues. Trimming shortened V by 6 bases and J by 4 bases, and 12 bases separated the two germline ends. CDR1 and CDR2 (germline): ENHRY, SYGVKD. This TCR derives from a woman aged 18-30 years in good health and CMV-seronegative. The rearrangement uses TRBV10-3 and TRBJ1-2, with D unclear. Material for sequencing was PBMCs. The CDR3 protein is CAISEGLLYGYTF. Here the CDR3 DNA reads TGTGCCATCAGCGAAGGACTGCTCTATGGCTACACCTTC.